This T cell receptor beta chain stems from a study of blood T cell repertoires in COVID-19. Study as a whole: Sites across the United States, Italy and Spain contributed samples from acute and convalescent COVID-19.

Authors' processing steps: Amplifying reference gene primers gave estimates of nucleated cell counts. The table came from immunoSEQ multiplex PCR; TCRdb's copy has only in-frame clones and leaves some out. V and J calls plus clone size are reproduced from that table; the DNA served to infer D and trimming. The sample consists of about 200,000 clones, 75% to 90% of them appearing once. Input material: peripheral blood. The TCR sequence derives from a man aged 55 to 70 with acute or convalescent COVID-19.

The CDR3 spells CSVGTSGSYSNNEQFF. The CDR3 DNA follows: TGCAGCGTGGGGACTAGCGGGAGCTACAGCAACAATGAGCAGTTCTTC. The gene calls are TRBV29-1 and TRBJ2-1; 14 bases match TRBD2. This CDR3 has 16 amino acids. With 6 bases clipped from V and 5 bases from J, the junction kept 9 bases outside the gene matches. Germline values: CDR1 SQVTM, CDR2 ANQGSEA.